This T cell receptor beta chain was observed in a study of STAT5B mutations in CD4+ large granular lymphocyte leukemia. Study observations and caveats: Main leukemic clonotypes were patient-specific, but 25% appeared at low frequency elsewhere.

In the original workflow: Lowest detectable productive clonotype frequency was 2.59 x 10-5. The method was immunoSEQ multiplex PCR; TCRdb's version includes in-frame clones alone and lacks a portion of them. Clone size and the V and J calls come from that table; the DNA yielded D and trimming. The sample holds about 25,000 clones; approximately 80% are singletons and the top ten take 0.25% to 0.35%. The CDR3 spans 19 residues. The V gene end was trimmed by 5 bases and the J gene end by 2 bases; junction bases not matched to a gene: 13. The germline V gene has CDR1 SGHAT and CDR2 FQNNGV. Concerning this clone itself: Its antigen remains unknown.

Sequenced material: CD4+ T cells from blood buffy coats. The chain links TRBV11-2 to TRBJ2-3; TRBD2 agrees at 13 bases. The receptor was derived from a human donor in good health. The CDR3 sequence: CASSPSPGLAGEPTDTQYF. The CDR3 DNA sequence: TGTGCCAGCAGCCCCTCTCCTGGACTAGCGGGGGAGCCCACAGATACGCAGTATTTT.